This record looks at one T cell receptor (beta chain) sequence and its context. In the authors' methods: Quantification of nucleated cells was approximated via reference gene primer amplification. Some clones are missing from TCRdb's copy, which holds only in-frame ones; the method was immunoSEQ multiplex PCR. V, J and clone size are taken as reported in that table, and D and trimming were inferred from the DNA itself. The top ten clones hold 15% to 19% of a sample with tens of thousands of clones, about three quarters of them seen once. The data were obtained in a study of blood T cell repertoires in COVID-19. For the study at large: Acute-phase and convalescent COVID-19 samples originated in the United States, Italy and Spain. PBMCs, B-cell-depleted T cells, or T cells were the source of the cDNA or gDNA that made up the material.

CDR1 is LGHNA, CDR2 YSLEER, per germline. The CDR3 consists of 13 residues. V was trimmed by 1 base and J by 7 bases, leaving 5 bases between them. Sequencing input: peripheral blood. The receptor comes from an elderly man with acute or convalescent COVID-19. This chain links TRBV4-3 with TRBJ1-6, with D unclear. The CDR3 is CASSQASNSPLHF. The CDR3 DNA sequence: TGCGCCAGCAGCCAAGCGAGCAATTCACCCCTCCACTTT.